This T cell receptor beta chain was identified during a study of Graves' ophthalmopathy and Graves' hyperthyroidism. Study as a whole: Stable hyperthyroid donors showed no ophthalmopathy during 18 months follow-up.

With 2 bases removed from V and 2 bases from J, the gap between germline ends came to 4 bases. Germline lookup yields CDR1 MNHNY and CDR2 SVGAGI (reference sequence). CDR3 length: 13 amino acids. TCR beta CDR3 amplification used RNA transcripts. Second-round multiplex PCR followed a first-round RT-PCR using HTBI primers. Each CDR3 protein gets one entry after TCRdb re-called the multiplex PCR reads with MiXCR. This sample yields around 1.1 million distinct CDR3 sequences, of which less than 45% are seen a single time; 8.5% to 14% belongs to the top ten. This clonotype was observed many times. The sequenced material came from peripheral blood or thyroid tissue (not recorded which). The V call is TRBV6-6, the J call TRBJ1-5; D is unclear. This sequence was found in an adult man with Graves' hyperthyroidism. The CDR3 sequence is CASSYEGNQPQHF. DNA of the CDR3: TGTGCCAGCAGTTACGAAGGCAATCAGCCCCAGCATTTT.